The clone carrying this T cell receptor beta chain has a count of ten or more. Its antigen is currently unknown. Unique molecular identifiers tagged the TCR beta cDNA libraries. There were roughly 0.95 to 11 million T cells, and 450,000 to 550,000 cDNA molecules came from them. TCRdb ran MiXCR on the PCR reads and lists one entry per CDR3 protein. The data hold about 800,000 distinct CDR3 sequences, with about 32% observed a single time. CDR3 length: 12 amino acids. Germline V gene sequence: CDR1 MNHNS, CDR2 SASEGT. V was clipped by 7 bases and J by 4 bases, with 10 bases between them. The data belong to a study of post-analysis software for immune sequencing data. Study summary: Relapsing-remitting, secondary progressive and progressive-relapsing courses of multiple sclerosis were included.

General observations from the study: Multiple sclerosis patients had significantly lower normalized Chao1 diversity than controls. Strong co-clustering by F measure was evident for samples that had been prepared in the same batch. About five TRBV segments, including TRBV5-6, TRBV5-1 and TRBV20-1, were more frequent in patients than controls.

The sample taken for sequencing was blood. The sequence was collected from a girl aged 5 to 17 with multiple sclerosis. V and J are TRBV6-1 and TRBJ2-5, with D tentatively TRBD2 (7 bases). CDR3 residues: CASTGGRETQYF. DNA for the CDR3: TGTGCCAGCACCGGGGGGCGAGAGACCCAGTACTTC.